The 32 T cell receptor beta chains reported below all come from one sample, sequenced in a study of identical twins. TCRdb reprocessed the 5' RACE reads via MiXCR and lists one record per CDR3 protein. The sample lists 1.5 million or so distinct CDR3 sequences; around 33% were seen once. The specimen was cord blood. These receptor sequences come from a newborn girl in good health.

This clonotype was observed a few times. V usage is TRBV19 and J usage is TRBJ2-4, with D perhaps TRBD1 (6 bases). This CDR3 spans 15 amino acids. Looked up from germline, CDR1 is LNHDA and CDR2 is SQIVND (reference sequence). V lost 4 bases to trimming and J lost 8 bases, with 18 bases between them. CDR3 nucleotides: TGTGCCAGTAGTACGGCCGGGACATTGGGCTACATTCAGTACTTC. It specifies CASSTAGTLGYIQYF. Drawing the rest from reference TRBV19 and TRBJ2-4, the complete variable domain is DGGITQSPKYLFRKEGQNVTLSCEQNLNHDAMYWYRQDPGQGLRLIYYSQIVNDFQKGDIAEGYSVSREKKESFPLTVTSAQKNPTAFYLCASSTAGTLGYIQYFGAGTRLSVL.

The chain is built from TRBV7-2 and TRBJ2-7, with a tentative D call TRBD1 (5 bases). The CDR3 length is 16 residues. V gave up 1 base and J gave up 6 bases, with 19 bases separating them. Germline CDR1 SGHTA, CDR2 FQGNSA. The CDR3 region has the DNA TGTGCCAGCAGCTTAGATCTCAGGGCCCCCCTTTCCGAGCAGTACTTC. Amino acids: CASSLDLRAPLSEQYF. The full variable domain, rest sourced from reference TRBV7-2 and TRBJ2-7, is GAGVSQSPSNKVTEKGKDVELRCDPISGHTALYWYRQSLGQGLEFLIYFQGNSAPDKSGLPSDRFSAERTGGSVSTLTIQRTQQEDSAVYLCASSLDLRAPLSEQYFGPGTRLTVT.

CDR3 loop: CASRPNPSTALRNIQYF. The CDR3 nucleotides read TGTGCCAGCAGACCAAATCCATCGACAGCCTTGAGAAACATTCAGTACTTC. The rearrangement uses TRBV7-9 and TRBJ2-4; the D gene is possibly TRBD1 (5 bases). This CDR3 has 17 residues. V lost 6 bases, J lost 6 bases, and 24 bases lay in between. CDR1 is SEHNR, CDR2 FQNEAQ, per germline (reference sequence).

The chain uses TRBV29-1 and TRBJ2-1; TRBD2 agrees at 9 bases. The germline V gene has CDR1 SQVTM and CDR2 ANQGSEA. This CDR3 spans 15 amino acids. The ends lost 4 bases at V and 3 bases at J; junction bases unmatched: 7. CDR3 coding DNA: TGCAGCGTTGGGTATGGGCGGGGGGGCTACAATGAGCAGTTCTTC. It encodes CSVGYGRGGYNEQFF.

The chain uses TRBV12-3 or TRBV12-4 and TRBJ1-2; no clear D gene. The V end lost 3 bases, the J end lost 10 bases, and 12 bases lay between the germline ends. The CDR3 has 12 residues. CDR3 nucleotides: TGTGCCAGCAGTTTGGCCAGTGGGATCTACACCTTC. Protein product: CASSLASGIYTF.

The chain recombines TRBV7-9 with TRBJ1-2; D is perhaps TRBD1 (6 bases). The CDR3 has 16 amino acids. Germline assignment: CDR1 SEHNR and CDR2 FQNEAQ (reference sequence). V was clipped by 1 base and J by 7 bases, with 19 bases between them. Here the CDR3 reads CASSLDGDRSRSGYTF. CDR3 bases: TGTGCCAGCAGCTTAGATGGTGACAGGTCGAGGAGTGGCTACACCTTC.

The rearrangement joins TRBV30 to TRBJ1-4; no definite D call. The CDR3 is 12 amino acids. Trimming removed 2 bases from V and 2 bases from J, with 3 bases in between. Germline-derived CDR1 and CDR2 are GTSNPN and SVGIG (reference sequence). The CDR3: CAWSYTNEKLFF. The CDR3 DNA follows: TGTGCCTGGAGTTACACTAATGAAAAACTGTTTTTT.

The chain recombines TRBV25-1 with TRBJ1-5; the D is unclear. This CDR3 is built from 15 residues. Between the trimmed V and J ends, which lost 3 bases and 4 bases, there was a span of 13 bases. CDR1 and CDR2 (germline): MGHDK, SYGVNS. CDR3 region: CASSDNSDRNQPQHF. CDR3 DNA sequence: TGTGCCAGCAGTGATAACAGTGACCGAAATCAGCCCCAGCATTTT.

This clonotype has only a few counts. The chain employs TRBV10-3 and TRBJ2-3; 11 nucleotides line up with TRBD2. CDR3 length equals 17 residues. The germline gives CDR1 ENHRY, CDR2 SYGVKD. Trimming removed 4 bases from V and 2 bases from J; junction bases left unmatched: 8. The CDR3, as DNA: TGTGCCATCAGTGCCACTAGCGGGAGCCCCTCCACAGATACGCAGTATTTT. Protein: CAISATSGSPSTDTQYF.

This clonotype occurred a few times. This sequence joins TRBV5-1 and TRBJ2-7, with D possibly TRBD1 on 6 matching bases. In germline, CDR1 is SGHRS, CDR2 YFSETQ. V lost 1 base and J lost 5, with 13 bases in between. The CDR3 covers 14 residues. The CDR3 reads CASSLWGRINEQYF. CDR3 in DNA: TGCGCCAGCAGCTTGTGGGGGCGCATCAACGAGCAGTACTTC.

In DNA form, the CDR3 reads TGTGCCAGCAGTTTCTTAATTCAGAACTCAGACAATGAGCAGTTCTTC. Translating gives CASSFLIQNSDNEQFF. The chain uses TRBV28 and TRBJ2-1, with D uncertain. The V and J ends lost 3 bases and 5 bases respectively, with 17 bases between them. Germline CDR1 reads MDHEN; CDR2 reads SYDVKM. The CDR3 spans 16 residues.

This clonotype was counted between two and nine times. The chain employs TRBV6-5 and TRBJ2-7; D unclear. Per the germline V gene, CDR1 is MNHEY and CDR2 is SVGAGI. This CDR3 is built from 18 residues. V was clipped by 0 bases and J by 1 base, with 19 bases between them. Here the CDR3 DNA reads TGTGCCAGCAGTTACTCGAGGTTAGGTAATTCCCCATCCTACGAGCAGTACTTC. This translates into CASSYSRLGNSPSYEQYF.

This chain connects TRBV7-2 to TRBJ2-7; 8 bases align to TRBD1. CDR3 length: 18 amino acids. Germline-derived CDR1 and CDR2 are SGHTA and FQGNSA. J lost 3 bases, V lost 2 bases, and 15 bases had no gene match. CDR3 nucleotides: TGTGCCAGCAGCTTATTAGGGTTTCGACAGGGGCCTCACTACGAGCAGTACTTC. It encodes CASSLLGFRQGPHYEQYF.

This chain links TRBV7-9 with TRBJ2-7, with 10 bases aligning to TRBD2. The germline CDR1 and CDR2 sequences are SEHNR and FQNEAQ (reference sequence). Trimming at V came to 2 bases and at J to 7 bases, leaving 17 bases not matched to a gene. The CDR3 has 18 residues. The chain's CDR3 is CASSLLITSGVSYNEQYF. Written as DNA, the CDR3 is TGTGCCAGCAGCTTACTTATCACTAGCGGGGTCTCCTACAATGAGCAGTACTTC.

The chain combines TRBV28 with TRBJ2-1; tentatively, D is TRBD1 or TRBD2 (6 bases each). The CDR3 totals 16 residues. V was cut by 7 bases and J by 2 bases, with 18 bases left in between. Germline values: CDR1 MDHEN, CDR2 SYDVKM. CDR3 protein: CASIEGGRTTYNEQFF. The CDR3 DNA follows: TGTGCCAGCATAGAGGGGGGCAGGACGACCTACAATGAGCAGTTCTTC.

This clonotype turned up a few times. The CDR3 DNA is TGTGCCAGCAGTGAGAGTTGGGGGGCTTATGGCTACACCTTC. This gives the protein CASSESWGAYGYTF. The chain uses TRBV27 and TRBJ1-2, with TRBD1 as a possible D gene (6 bases). The CDR3 is 14 residues long. Germline values: CDR1 MNHEY, CDR2 SMNVEV (reference sequence). V was shortened by 5 bases and J by 5 bases, with 15 bases between the two germline ends.

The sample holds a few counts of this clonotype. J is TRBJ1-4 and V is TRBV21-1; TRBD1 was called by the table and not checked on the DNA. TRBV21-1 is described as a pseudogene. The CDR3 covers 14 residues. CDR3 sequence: CEMTGSFRCEKLFF. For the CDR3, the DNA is TGCGAAATGACAGGTAGCTTTCGGTGTGAAAAACTGTTTTTT.

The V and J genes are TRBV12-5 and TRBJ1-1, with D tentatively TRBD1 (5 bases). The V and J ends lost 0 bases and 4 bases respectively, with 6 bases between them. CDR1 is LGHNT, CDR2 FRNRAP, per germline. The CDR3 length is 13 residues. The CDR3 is CASGLVGVTEAFF. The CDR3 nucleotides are TGTGCTAGTGGTTTGGTAGGGGTCACTGAAGCTTTCTTT.

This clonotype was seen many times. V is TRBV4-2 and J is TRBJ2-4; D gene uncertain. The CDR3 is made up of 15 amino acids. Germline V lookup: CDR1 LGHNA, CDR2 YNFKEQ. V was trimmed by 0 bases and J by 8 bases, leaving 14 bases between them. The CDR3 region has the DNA TGTGCCAGCAGCCAAGATCGGCTATCCCATGACATTCAGTACTTC. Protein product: CASSQDRLSHDIQYF.

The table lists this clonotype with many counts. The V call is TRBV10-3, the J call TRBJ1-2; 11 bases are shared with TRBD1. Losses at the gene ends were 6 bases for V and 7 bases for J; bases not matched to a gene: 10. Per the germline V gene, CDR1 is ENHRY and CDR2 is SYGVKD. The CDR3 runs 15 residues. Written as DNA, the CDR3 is TGTGCCATCAGGCTCCCGGGACAGGGGGACGGTGGCTACACCTTC. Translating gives CAIRLPGQGDGGYTF.

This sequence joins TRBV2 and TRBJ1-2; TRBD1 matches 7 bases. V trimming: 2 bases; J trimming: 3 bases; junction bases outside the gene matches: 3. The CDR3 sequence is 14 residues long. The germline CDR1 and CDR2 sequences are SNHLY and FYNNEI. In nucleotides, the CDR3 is TGTGCCAGCAGTGAATCCACAGGGGACTATGGCTACACCTTC. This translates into CASSESTGDYGYTF.

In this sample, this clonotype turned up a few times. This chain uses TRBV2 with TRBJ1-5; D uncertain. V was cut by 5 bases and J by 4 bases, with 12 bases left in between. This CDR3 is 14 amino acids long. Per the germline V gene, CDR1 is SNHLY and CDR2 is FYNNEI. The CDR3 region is CASSFEKSNQPQHF. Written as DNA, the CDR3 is TGTGCCAGCAGTTTTGAGAAAAGTAATCAGCCCCAGCATTTT.

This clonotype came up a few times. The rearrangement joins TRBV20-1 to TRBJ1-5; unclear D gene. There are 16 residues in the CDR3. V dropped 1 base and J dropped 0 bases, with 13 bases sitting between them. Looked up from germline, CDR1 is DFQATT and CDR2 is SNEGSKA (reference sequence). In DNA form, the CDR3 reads TGCAGTGCTAGAGGGGTCGAAAGCTATAGCAATCAGCCCCAGCATTTT. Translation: CSARGVESYSNQPQHF.

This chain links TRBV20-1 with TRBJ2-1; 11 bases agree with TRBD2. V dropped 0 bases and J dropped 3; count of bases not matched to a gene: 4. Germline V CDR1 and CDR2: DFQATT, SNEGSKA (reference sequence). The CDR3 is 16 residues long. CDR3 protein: CSARDAGLADYNEQFF. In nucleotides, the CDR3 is TGCAGTGCTAGAGATGCGGGACTAGCGGACTACAATGAGCAGTTCTTC.

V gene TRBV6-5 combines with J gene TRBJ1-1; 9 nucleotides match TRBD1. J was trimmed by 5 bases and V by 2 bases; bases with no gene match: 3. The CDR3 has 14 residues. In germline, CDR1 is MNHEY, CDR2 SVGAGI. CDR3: CASSYGGTGTEAFF. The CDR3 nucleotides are TGTGCCAGCAGTTACGGCGGGACAGGGACTGAAGCTTTCTTT.

This chain's CDR3 is CASSQVGEGYNEQFF. The CDR3 coding sequence is TGTGCCAGCAGCCAAGTCGGGGAGGGCTACAATGAGCAGTTCTTC. The V and J genes are TRBV4-2 and TRBJ2-1, with 7 bases identical to TRBD2. The CDR3 has 15 amino acids. In germline, CDR1 is LGHNA, CDR2 YNFKEQ. The V gene end was trimmed by 1 base and the J gene end by 3 bases; junction bases not matched to a gene: 3.

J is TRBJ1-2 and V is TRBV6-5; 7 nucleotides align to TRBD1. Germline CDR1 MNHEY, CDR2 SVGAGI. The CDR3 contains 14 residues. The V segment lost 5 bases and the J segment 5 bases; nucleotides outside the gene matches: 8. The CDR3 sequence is CASSDVTGEYGYTF. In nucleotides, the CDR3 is TGTGCCAGCAGTGACGTAACAGGGGAGTATGGCTACACCTTC.

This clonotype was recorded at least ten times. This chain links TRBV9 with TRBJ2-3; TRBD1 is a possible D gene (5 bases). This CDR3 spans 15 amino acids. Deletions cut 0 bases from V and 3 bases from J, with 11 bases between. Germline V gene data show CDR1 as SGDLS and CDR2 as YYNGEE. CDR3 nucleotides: TGTGCCAGCAGCGTAGGGGGCCGCACAACAGATACGCAGTATTTT. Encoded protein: CASSVGGRTTDTQYF.

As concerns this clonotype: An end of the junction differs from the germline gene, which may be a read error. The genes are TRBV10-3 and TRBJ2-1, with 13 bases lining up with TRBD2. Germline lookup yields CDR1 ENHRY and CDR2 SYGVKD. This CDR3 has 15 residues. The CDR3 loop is CTISPTSGGLNEQFF. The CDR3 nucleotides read TGTACCATCAGTCCGACTAGCGGGGGGCTAAATGAGCAGTTCTTC.

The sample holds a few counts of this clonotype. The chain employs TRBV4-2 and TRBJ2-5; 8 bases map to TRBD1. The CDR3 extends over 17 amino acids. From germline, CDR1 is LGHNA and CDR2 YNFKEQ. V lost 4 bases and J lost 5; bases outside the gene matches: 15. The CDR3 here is CASSLGPTGEKEETQYF. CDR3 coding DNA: TGTGCCAGCAGCCTCGGGCCGACAGGGGAGAAGGAGGAGACCCAGTACTTC.

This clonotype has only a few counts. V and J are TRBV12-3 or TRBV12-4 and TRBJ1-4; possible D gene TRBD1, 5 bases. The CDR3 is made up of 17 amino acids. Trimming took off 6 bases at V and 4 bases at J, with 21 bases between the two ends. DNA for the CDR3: TGTGCCAGCAGCTATGCCTCCCACGGACATTATAATGAAAAACTGTTTTTT. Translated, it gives CASSYASHGHYNEKLFF.

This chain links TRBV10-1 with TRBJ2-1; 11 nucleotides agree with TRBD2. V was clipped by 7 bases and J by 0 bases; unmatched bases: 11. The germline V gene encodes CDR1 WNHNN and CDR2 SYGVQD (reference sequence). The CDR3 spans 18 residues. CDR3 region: CASTLELAGAYSYNEQFF. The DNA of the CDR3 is TGCGCCAGCACCCTTGAACTAGCGGGGGCCTACTCCTACAATGAGCAGTTCTTC.